The 2 T cell receptor beta chains below all came from one sample that was sequenced in a study of cytomegalovirus exposure and HLA in healthy donors. Method: immunoSEQ multiplex PCR; TCRdb's copy keeps in-frame clones and lacks some. The table has under 65,000 clones, about 92% seen once. Material for sequencing was PBMCs. The receptors here all came from a woman younger than 35 in good health and CMV-seropositive.

The chain combines TRBV7-2 with TRBJ2-2, with TRBD1 matching over 7 bases. Unmatched junction bases numbered 7, after V lost 5 bases and J lost 4 bases. The length of the CDR3 is 15 residues. Per germline, CDR1 SGHTA and CDR2 FQGNSA. CDR3 DNA sequence: TGTGCCAGCAGCGGGATTGGGACAGCCACCGGGGAGCTGTTTTTT. Amino acid sequence: CASSGIGTATGELFF. Supplemented by reference TRBV7-2 and TRBJ2-2, the full variable domain reads GAGVSQSPSNKVTEKGKDVELRCDPISGHTALYWYRQSLGQGLEFLIYFQGNSAPDKSGLPSDRFSAERTGGSVSTLTIQRTQQEDSAVYLCASSGIGTATGELFFGEGSRLTVL.

The chain carries TRBV5-1 and TRBJ2-3, with D possibly matching TRBD1 (7 bases). Per germline, CDR1 SGHRS and CDR2 YFSETQ. The CDR3 runs 14 residues. Trimming removed 5 bases from V and 0 bases from J, with 10 bases in between. CDR3 in DNA: TGCGCCAGCAGGACAGGGAGGAGCACAGATACGCAGTATTTT. Translated: CASRTGRSTDTQYF.